One and the same sample provided the 25 T cell receptor beta chains below, sequenced in a study of glioma-infiltrating T cells after dendritic cell vaccination. Time point reported: after dendritic cell vaccination, including at tumor progression/relapse. Libraries were prepared by immunoSEQ multiplex PCR; TCRdb keeps only in-frame clonotypes and omits some of them. The profile shows 72,000 or so clones, about nine tenths of them singletons. The input for sequencing was blood, taken after dendritic cell vaccination. The receptor source for this set is a human donor with glioblastoma.

The V call is TRBV15, the J call TRBJ2-1, with 7 nucleotides matching TRBD2. This CDR3 is built from 12 residues. V trimming: 3 bases; J trimming: 14 bases; junction bases outside the gene matches: 7. CDR1 LNHNV and CDR2 YYDKDF come from the germline V gene (reference sequence). CDR3 amino acids: CATSSLRREKFF. DNA of the CDR3: TGTGCCACCAGCAGCCTCAGGCGGGAGAAGTTCTTC.

The chain links TRBV11-3 to TRBJ2-2; a possible D gene is TRBD1 (5 bases). Germline V lookup: CDR1 SGHNT, CDR2 YENEEA. V was cut by 1 base and J by 1 base, with 16 bases left in between. The CDR3 runs 18 residues. CDR3 sequence (DNA): TGTGCCAGCAGCTTAGTTACCTTGTCGCAGGGGAACACCGGGGAGCTGTTTTTT. This translates into CASSLVTLSQGNTGELFF.

The rearrangement uses TRBV4-1 and TRBJ2-3; D possibly corresponds to TRBD2 (5 bases). The CDR3 sequence is 15 residues long. Trimming left V 10 bases short and J 3 bases short, with 20 bases between. CDR1 MGHRA and CDR2 YSYEKL come from the germline V gene. The CDR3 nucleotides are TGCGCCACCACACCTCGGACTGGGCCTACAGATACGCAGTATTTT. Translated, it gives CATTPRTGPTDTQYF.

CDR3 DNA: TGCGCCAGCAGTAACTATGGTCCCTACGAGCAGTACTTC. It specifies CASSNYGPYEQYF. The gene calls are TRBV10-2 and TRBJ2-7; D is ambiguous. Germline CDR1 reads WSHSY; CDR2 reads SAAADI. Trimming pared 5 bases from V and 2 bases from J, leaving 10 bases between. The CDR3 consists of 13 residues.

The chain uses TRBV7-9 and TRBJ2-1; 11 nucleotides align to TRBD2. This CDR3 comprises 19 residues. CDR1 is SEHNR and CDR2 is FQNEAQ in the germline V gene (reference sequence). With 3 bases clipped from V and 0 bases from J, the junction kept 10 bases outside the gene matches. This CDR3 reads CASSFDVLAGAYSYNEQFF. The CDR3 coding sequence is TGTGCCAGCAGCTTTGACGTACTAGCGGGGGCCTACTCCTACAATGAGCAGTTCTTC.

The V and J genes are TRBV27 and TRBJ2-2, with 8 bases lining up with TRBD2. Germline values: CDR1 MNHEY, CDR2 SMNVEV (reference sequence). V gave up 5 bases and J gave up 1 base; unmatched junction bases: 3. The CDR3 is made up of 15 amino acids. CDR3 in DNA: TGTGCCAGCAGTCGAACTAGCGGGAACACCGGGGAGCTGTTTTTT. Translating gives CASSRTSGNTGELFF.

The chain has TRBV9 and TRBJ2-1; the match to TRBD2 covers 9 bases. V lost 0 bases, J lost 5 bases, and 6 bases stayed unmatched. The length of the CDR3 is 16 residues. Germline CDR1 SGDLS, CDR2 YYNGEE. The DNA of the CDR3 is TGTGCCAGCAGCGTAGATCCTAGCGGGATAGACAATGAGCAGTTCTTC. Its translation is CASSVDPSGIDNEQFF.

This clone was found a few times. V usage is TRBV9 and J usage is TRBJ2-7, with D maybe TRBD2 (6 bases). Germline CDR1 is SGDLS and CDR2 is YYNGEE. This CDR3 is 15 amino acids long. Trimming pared 0 bases from V and 0 bases from J, leaving 10 bases between. CDR3 in amino acids: CASSVETGLSYEQYF. The CDR3 nucleotides read TGTGCCAGCAGCGTAGAAACGGGACTCTCCTACGAGCAGTACTTC.

This clone came up once. CDR3 DNA: TGCGCCAGCAGCTTCCCGGGACTAGTGGCCGAGACCCAGTACTTC. It encodes CASSFPGLVAETQYF. This chain joins TRBV5-1 and TRBJ2-5; 8 positions match TRBD2. The V gene's germline CDR1 is SGHRS and CDR2 YFSETQ. The length of the CDR3 is 15 residues. The ends lost 2 bases at V and 5 bases at J; junction bases unmatched: 8.

The sample holds one count of this clone. At one end the junction does not follow the germline gene, possibly because of a read error. This chain joins TRBV7-7 and TRBJ2-1, with 11 bases that match TRBD2. The germline V gene has CDR1 SSHAT and CDR2 FNYEAQ (reference sequence). The CDR3 consists of 15 residues. The CDR3 reads CASSLVASGRTEQFF. The CDR3 nucleotides read TGTGCTAGCAGCTTAGTGGCTAGCGGGAGGACTGAGCAGTTCTTC.

The DNA of the CDR3 is TGTGCCAGCAGCGACGTTAGCGGGGAGCAGTTCTTC. Its protein is CASSDVSGEQFF. The genes are TRBV6-5 and TRBJ2-1, with 7 bases identical to TRBD2. In germline, CDR1 is MNHEY, CDR2 SVGAGI. CDR3 size: 12 residues. Trimming cost V 6 bases and J 10 bases; bases outside gene matches: 6.

This clone was counted a few times. The chain is built from TRBV7-9 and TRBJ1-5; D gene uncertain. V was shortened by 1 base and J by 0 bases, with 7 bases between the two germline ends. CDR1 and CDR2 from the germline V gene are SEHNR and FQNEAQ (reference sequence). This CDR3 has 15 amino acids. The DNA of the CDR3 is TGTGCCAGCAGCTTAGAAGGGAGTAGCAATCAGCCCCAGCATTTT. Amino acid sequence: CASSLEGSSNQPQHF.

The chain recombines TRBV27 with TRBJ1-2; TRBD1 aligns across 10 bases. Germline CDR1 is MNHEY and CDR2 is SMNVEV (reference sequence). CDR3 length: 13 amino acids. V gave up 6 bases and J gave up 9 bases; unmatched junction bases: 7. The CDR3 here is CASRPGQGRSYTF. DNA for the CDR3: TGTGCCAGCAGACCGGGACAGGGGAGAAGCTACACCTTC.

The chain employs TRBV16 and TRBJ1-3, with 10 bases fitting TRBD1. With 3 bases clipped from V and 2 bases from J, the junction kept 4 bases outside the gene matches. Germline V CDR1 and CDR2: KGHSY, FQNENV. The CDR3 consists of 16 residues. The CDR3 DNA sequence: TGTGCCAGCAGCCATGGGACAGGGGAGACTGGAAACACCATATATTTT. Its translation is CASSHGTGETGNTIYF.

The genes are TRBV13 and TRBJ1-2; perhaps TRBD1 as D (5 bases). Deletions cut 0 bases from V and 2 bases from J, with 16 bases between. Germline values: CDR1 PRHDT, CDR2 FYEKMQ (reference sequence). The CDR3 has 17 amino acids. This chain's CDR3 is CASSLGLRQSENYGYTF. In nucleotides, the CDR3 is TGTGCCAGCAGCTTAGGCCTTCGACAGTCCGAAAACTATGGCTACACCTTC.

The V and J genes are TRBV5-1 and TRBJ2-1; 9 bases map to TRBD2. The V segment lost 4 bases and the J segment 9 bases; nucleotides outside the gene matches: 5. This CDR3 is 13 amino acids long. Looked up from germline, CDR1 is SGHRS and CDR2 is YFSETQ. The CDR3 nucleotides are TGCGCCAGCAGCACTAGCGGGCTTGGTGAGCAGTTCTTC. As protein: CASSTSGLGEQFF.

The chain is built from TRBV7-9 and TRBJ1-1; 10 nucleotides align to TRBD1. From germline, CDR1 is SEHNR and CDR2 FQNEAQ (reference sequence). V lost 5 bases, J lost 4 bases, and 13 bases stayed unmatched. The CDR3 loop spans 17 amino acids. CDR3 in DNA: TGTGCCAGCAGCACGGACAGGGGGGGTTTTAGGAGCACTGAAGCTTTCTTT. It encodes CASSTDRGGFRSTEAFF. Filled out from reference TRBV7-9 and TRBJ1-1, the complete variable domain reads DTGVSQNPRHKITKRGQNVTFRCDPISEHNRLYWYRQTLGQGPEFLTYFQNEAQLEKSRLLSDRFSAERPKGSFSTLEIQRTEQGDSAMYLCASSTDRGGFRSTEAFFGQGTRLTVV.

This rearrangement joins TRBV27 to TRBJ2-7; tentative D call: TRBD2 (5 bases). Germline-derived CDR1 and CDR2 are MNHEY and SMNVEV (reference sequence). V was cut by 1 base and J by 5 bases, with 9 bases left in between. This CDR3 region has 13 residues. The CDR3 sequence: CASSLFFGNEQYF. CDR3 DNA: TGTGCCAGCAGTTTATTTTTCGGGAACGAGCAGTACTTC.

This chain connects TRBV5-1 to TRBJ1-2, with D possibly TRBD1 on 5 matching bases. Germline CDR1 SGHRS, CDR2 YFSETQ. The V and J ends lost 4 bases and 2 bases respectively, with 15 bases between them. CDR3 length equals 15 residues. CDR3 bases: TGCGCCAGCAGCCCCGGGTTGGCAGGGAACTATGGCTACACCTTC. This sequence encodes CASSPGLAGNYGYTF.

The rearrangement links TRBV19 to TRBJ2-5, with TRBD2 as a possible D gene (5 bases). The germline V gene encodes CDR1 LNHDA and CDR2 SQIVND (reference sequence). This CDR3 has 14 amino acids. Trimming removed 4 bases from V and 1 base from J, with 10 bases in between. The CDR3 DNA sequence: TGTGCCAGTAGTAGGCCGGGATTCCAAGAGACCCAGTACTTC. This sequence encodes CASSRPGFQETQYF.

The V gene is TRBV10-2, the J gene TRBJ2-5; possibly TRBD2 for D (6 bases). Trimming removed 8 bases from V and 3 bases from J, with 16 bases in between. The length of the CDR3 is 14 residues. Germline CDR1 is WSHSY and CDR2 is SAAADI. The CDR3 DNA reads TGCGCCAGCGGGACTCCGGGGGAGAAAGAGACCCAGTACTTC. Translated, it gives CASGTPGEKETQYF.

This clone appeared once. The chain is built from TRBV19 and TRBJ2-6, with 8 bases that match TRBD1. Germline CDR1 is LNHDA and CDR2 is SQIVND (reference sequence). The CDR3 totals 17 residues. Trimming at V came to 5 bases and at J to 2 bases, leaving 8 bases not matched to a gene. CDR3 bases: TGTGCCAGTAGTGGTCTTCAGGGGGCGCCTGGGGCCAACGTCCTGACTTTC. Encoded protein: CASSGLQGAPGANVLTF.

The chain combines TRBV7-9 with TRBJ1-2; 7 nucleotides agree with TRBD1. The trim removed 5 bases at V and 4 bases at J, leaving 13 bases unmatched. Germline CDR1 and CDR2: SEHNR and FQNEAQ (reference sequence). This CDR3 spans 16 amino acids. CDR3 sequence: CASSPRDSLGIYGYTF. CDR3 sequence (DNA): TGTGCCAGCAGCCCAAGGGACAGTCTAGGAATCTATGGCTACACCTTC.

In this sample, this clone turned up once. This chain connects TRBV6-5 to TRBJ2-3; D unresolved. V dropped 0 bases and J dropped 4 bases, with 11 bases sitting between them. Germline loops: CDR1 MNHEY, CDR2 SVGAGI. CDR3 length equals 15 residues. The CDR3 is CASSYSSGLPDTQYF. DNA for the CDR3: TGTGCCAGCAGTTACTCGTCCGGGTTACCAGATACGCAGTATTTT.

CDR3: CASSQEGGDRFMLAYEQYF. CDR3 DNA sequence: TGCGCCAGCAGCCAAGAAGGCGGAGACAGATTTATGTTAGCCTACGAGCAGTACTTC. This rearrangement joins TRBV4-1 to TRBJ2-7, with D possibly matching TRBD1 (5 bases). Trimming shortened V by 0 bases and J by 2 bases, and 23 bases separated the two germline ends. This CDR3 has 19 amino acids. Germline V gene data show CDR1 as MGHRA and CDR2 as YSYEKL.